This T cell receptor (beta chain) originates from a study of molecular identifiers for immune sequencing clone quantification. TCRdb reprocessed the PCR reads via MiXCR and lists one record per CDR3 protein. The repertoire includes hundreds of thousands of distinct CDR3 sequences, around 25% of them detected once, and roughly 0.83% sits in the top ten. Germline V gene lookup returns CDR1 SGHVS and CDR2 FNYEAQ. With 1 base removed from V and 6 bases from J, the gap between germline ends came to 10 bases. The CDR3 covers 13 residues. Sequenced input: naive CD8+ T cells from blood, with Jurkat cell RNA spiked in. Sample subset: FACS-sorted CD8+CD4-CCR7+CD45RA+ naive T cells. The sequence was obtained from a human donor in good health. Some libraries in this study had Jurkat cell RNA spiked in. The genes are TRBV7-6 and TRBJ2-7; no clear D. The DNA of the CDR3 is TGTGCCAGCAGCTTAGGTCCAGGCACCGAGCAGTACTTC. Encoded protein: CASSLGPGTEQYF.